This TCR beta chain was recovered during a study of T cell responses to AZD1222 COVID-19 vaccine. Points from the study as a whole: Among AZD1222 vaccinees, only six or seven were seropositive at baseline. The span of vaccine-associated CD4 TCRs extended across spike, with dominance at 160-218 and 743-854.

Here immunoSEQ multiplex PCR was the method, and the copy in TCRdb shows in-frame clones only, minus some. The sample lists approximately 130,000 clones; 65% to 90% were seen once. Notes on this clone: Its antigen is as yet unknown.

The CDR3 contains 17 residues. The V and J genes are TRBV21-1 and TRBJ2-7; TRBD2, as called in the table, went unchecked against the DNA. TRBV21-1 is noted as a pseudogene. The source material was peripheral blood, sampled 28 days after the second AZD1222 dose. The clonotype originates from an adult who received the AZD1222 COVID-19 vaccine. The CDR3 nucleotides read TGTGCCAGCAGCAAAACAGCGGTCCAATCATCAACCTACGAGCAGTACTTC. It is translated as CASSKTAVQSSTYEQYF.